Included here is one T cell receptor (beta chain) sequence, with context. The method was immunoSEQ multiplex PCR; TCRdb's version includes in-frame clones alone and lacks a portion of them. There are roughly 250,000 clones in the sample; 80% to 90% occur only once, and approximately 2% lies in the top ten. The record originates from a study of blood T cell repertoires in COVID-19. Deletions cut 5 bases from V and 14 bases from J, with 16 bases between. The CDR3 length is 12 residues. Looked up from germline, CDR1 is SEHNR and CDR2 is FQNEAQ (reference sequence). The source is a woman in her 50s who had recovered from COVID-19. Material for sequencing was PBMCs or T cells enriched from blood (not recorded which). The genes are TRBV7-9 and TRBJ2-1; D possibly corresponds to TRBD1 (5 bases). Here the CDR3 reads CASSPPSGKEFF. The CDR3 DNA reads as TGTGCCAGCAGCCCCCCCTCAGGGAAGGAGTTCTTC.